The entry below describes one T cell receptor beta chain. The antigen is unknown. TCRdb's copy holds only in-frame clones and misses some; the assay was immunoSEQ multiplex PCR. The sample lists tens of thousands of clones, 75% to 95% seen once, with approximately 2.9% in the top ten. This specimen comes from a study of PD-1 blockade in classical Hodgkin lymphoma. Whole-study findings and limits: Whoever responded completely had baseline diversity much like that seen in newly diagnosed patients. Significant TCR diversity gains by C4D1 occurred in CD4+ but not CD8+ cells. Healthy donors reportedly exceeded newly diagnosed patients in baseline TCR diversity.

Time point noted: cycle 4 day 1 (C4D1), after 5 to 7 weeks of nivolumab. In every patient, relapse followed autologous stem cell transplantation, while exposure to brentuximab vedotin differed. From germline, CDR1 is SGHAT and CDR2 FQNNGV. V shed 5 bases and J shed 6 bases, with 14 bases lying between them. This CDR3 is 14 amino acids long. This specimen consisted of peripheral blood mononuclear cells (PBMCs), obtained before the fourth cycle of nivolumab. The V gene is TRBV11-2, the J gene TRBJ2-1; no reliable D call. This sequence originates from a human donor with classical Hodgkin lymphoma. CDR3 coding DNA: TGTGCCAGCAGCCCAACTCTTTTGGGCAATGAGCAGTTCTTC. Protein sequence: CASSPTLLGNEQFF. Together with reference TRBV11-2 and TRBJ2-1, the CDR3 gives the full variable domain: EAGVAQSPRYKIIEKRQSVAFWCNPISGHATLYWYQQILGQGPKLLIQFQNNGVVDDSQLPKDRFSAERLKGVDSTLKIQPAKLEDSAVYLCASSPTLLGNEQFFGPGTRLTVL.